The 6 T cell receptor beta chains below were found in one sample sequenced in a study of cytomegalovirus exposure and HLA in healthy donors. The PCR ran on 60 Vbeta and 13 Jbeta primers. Clones were sequenced by immunoSEQ multiplex PCR, and TCRdb holds only the in-frame ones, with some missing. This repertoire shows 120,000 to 150,000 clones, 80% found once; its top ten account for nearly 7%. Material for sequencing was PBMCs. The receptors originated from a man aged 40-49 years in good health and CMV-seropositive.

This clone was observed a few times. The chain joins TRBV5-5 to TRBJ2-1; the D gene is possibly TRBD1 (5 bases). The V and J ends lost 3 bases and 2 bases respectively, with 21 bases between them. In germline, CDR1 is SGHKS, CDR2 YYEKEE (reference sequence). There are 18 residues in the CDR3. The CDR3 sequence is CASSSEMSGYDPYNEQFF. The CDR3, as DNA: TGTGCCAGCAGCTCGGAAATGTCAGGGTACGATCCCTACAATGAGCAGTTCTTC.

This chain connects TRBV20-1 to TRBJ2-7; D ambiguous. Germline lookup yields CDR1 DFQATT and CDR2 SNEGSKA (reference sequence). The CDR3 is 11 residues long. The V end was cut by 3 bases, the J end by 6 bases, with 9 bases between. This CDR3 reads CSASPFSEQYF. Written as DNA, the CDR3 is TGCAGTGCTAGTCCTTTTTCCGAGCAGTACTTC.

The V and J genes are TRBV5-4 and TRBJ2-7; D may be TRBD2 (6 bases). The CDR3 runs 17 residues. V dropped 3 bases and J dropped 2 bases, with 21 bases sitting between them. Germline values: CDR1 SGHNT, CDR2 YYREEE (reference sequence). CDR3 sequence reads: CASSSGPHGSGTYEQYF. CDR3 nucleotides: TGTGCCAGCAGCTCGGGTCCCCATGGTAGCGGTACCTACGAGCAGTACTTC.

V usage is TRBV27 and J usage is TRBJ1-2, with 7 positions matching TRBD1. Germline CDR1 MNHEY, CDR2 SMNVEV (reference sequence). The CDR3 is 16 amino acids. V lost 5 bases and J lost 0; bases outside the gene matches: 9. Written as DNA, the CDR3 is TGTGCCAGCAGTATCTCCAGGGACAGAGCTAACTATGGCTACACCTTC. It encodes CASSISRDRANYGYTF.

The J gene is TRBJ2-1, the V gene TRBV7-2; a possible D gene is TRBD1 (7 bases). V lost 2 bases to trimming and J lost 3 bases, with 11 bases between them. CDR1 SGHTA and CDR2 FQGNSA come from the germline V gene. The CDR3 contains 15 residues. CDR3: CASSLRRGRYNEQFF. For the CDR3, the DNA is TGTGCCAGCAGCTTAAGGAGGGGGCGCTACAATGAGCAGTTCTTC.

The rearrangement links TRBV4-1 to TRBJ2-3; 10 nucleotides agree with TRBD1. V trimming: 8 bases; J trimming: 5 bases; junction bases outside the gene matches: 10. This CDR3 has 15 amino acids. The germline V gene encodes CDR1 MGHRA and CDR2 YSYEKL. In DNA, the CDR3 is TGCGCCAGCGGTGGAGCCGGACAGGGGGGAGATACGCAGTATTTT. Its translation is CASGGAGQGGDTQYF.